The sequence of this T cell receptor (beta chain) was determined in a study of CD8 T cells in ankylosing spondylitis. This clonotype was counted at least ten times. Germline CDR1 is SGDLS and CDR2 is YYNGEE. V was cut by 1 base and J by 4 bases, with 9 bases left in between. CDR3 length: 14 amino acids. TCRdb re-called the 5' RACE reads through MiXCR, storing one row per CDR3 protein. This table has 30,000 or so distinct CDR3 sequences, about 5.6% appearing once. V is TRBV9 and J is TRBJ2-1; D gene ambiguous. Specimen: blood, either unsorted or a sorted T cell fraction (not recorded which). This clonotype was obtained from a female donor with ankylosing spondylitis or in good health (not recorded which). In nucleotides, the CDR3 is TGTGCCAGCAGCGTATCCCCTCAATACAATGAGCAGTTCTTC. This translates into CASSVSPQYNEQFF.